The T cell receptor beta chain under discussion was sequenced for a study of cytomegalovirus exposure and HLA in healthy donors. Findings and limits, study-wide: Presence/absence results assume similar sequencing depth per donor, which may not hold. Sequencing likely generated an artifact that appeared as a cluster of highly shared sequence variants.

Trimming cost V 2 bases and J 6 bases, with 8 bases left between them. The CDR3 is 12 amino acids. Germline-derived CDR1 and CDR2 are KGHSH and LQKENI. PCR amplification relied on 60 Vbeta primers (plus 13 Jbeta primers). Per the study methods: Counted up in a later analysis, unique TCR beta chains came to some 82 million, with around 10 million shared. Sequenced by immunoSEQ multiplex PCR; TCRdb stores in-frame clones only, minus some. That table gives V, J and clone size, and the DNA gave D and trimming. The table has some 200,000 clones, approximately 78% seen once. This clone was seen a single time. Its antigen remains unidentified.

Sequencing used PBMCs. This TCR was sampled from a woman aged 45-65 years in good health and CMV-seropositive. This chain joins TRBV18 and TRBJ2-7, with D hard to call. The CDR3 spells CASSPGASEQYF. CDR3 nucleotide sequence: TGTGCCAGCTCACCAGGAGCGTCCGAGCAGTACTTC.